The present TCR beta chain was sequenced within a study of blood T cell repertoires in COVID-19. Study summary: PBMCs, B-cell-depleted T cells, or T cells provided the cDNA or gDNA that made up the material.

Method: immunoSEQ multiplex PCR; TCRdb's copy keeps in-frame clones and lacks some. The data contain approximately 37,000 clones, approximately 85% of them singletons. Points on this clone: The sample has other DNA sequences that encode this CDR3 too.

The receptor comes from a man aged 55 to 70 with active or convalescent COVID-19. Sequencing was carried out using peripheral blood.

CDR3 in DNA: TGTGCCAGCAGCCTCGGACAGTCTGGAAACACCATATATTTT. This encodes CASSLGQSGNTIYF. The genes are TRBV7-9 and TRBJ1-3; D is possibly TRBD1 (6 bases). Germline V gene data show CDR1 as SEHNR and CDR2 as FQNEAQ (reference sequence). Deletions cut 5 bases from V and 1 base from J, with 9 bases between. This CDR3 contains 14 residues.